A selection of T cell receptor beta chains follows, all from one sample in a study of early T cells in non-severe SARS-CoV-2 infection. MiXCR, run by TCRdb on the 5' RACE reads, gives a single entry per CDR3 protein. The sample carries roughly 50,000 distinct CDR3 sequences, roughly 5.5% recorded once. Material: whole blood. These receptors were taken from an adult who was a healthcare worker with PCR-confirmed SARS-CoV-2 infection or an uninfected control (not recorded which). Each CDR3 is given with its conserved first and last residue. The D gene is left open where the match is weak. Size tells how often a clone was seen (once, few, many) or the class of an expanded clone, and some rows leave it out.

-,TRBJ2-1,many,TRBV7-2,CASSLNPLTTYNEQFF,TGTGCCAGCAGCTTAAACCCCCTGACTACTTACAATGAGCAGTTCTTC
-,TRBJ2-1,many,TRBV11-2,CASSLESGTVYNEQFF,TGTGCCAGCAGCTTAGAGTCCGGGACCGTATACAATGAGCAGTTCTTC
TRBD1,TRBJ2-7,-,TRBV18,CASSPDRAGEQYF,TGTGCCAGCTCACCGGACAGGGCAGGCGAGCAGTACTTC
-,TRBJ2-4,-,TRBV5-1,CASSSGETKNIQYF,TGCGCCAGCAGCTCAGGGGAAACCAAAAACATTCAGTACTTC
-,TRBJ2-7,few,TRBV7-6,CASSLRVPGGLSSYEQYF,TGTGCCAGCAGCTTACGGGTCCCGGGGGGCCTATCCTCCTACGAGCAGTACTTC
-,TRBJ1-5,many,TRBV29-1,CSIKTSGNQPQHF,TGCAGCATAAAAACATCGGGCAATCAGCCCCAGCATTTT
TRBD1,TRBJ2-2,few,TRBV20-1,CSARSTGNTGELFF,TGCAGTGCTAGATCGACAGGGAATACCGGGGAGCTGTTTTTT
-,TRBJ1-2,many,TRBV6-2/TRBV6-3,CASSYGDNYGYTF,TGTGCCAGCAGTTACGGGGATAACTATGGCTACACCTTC
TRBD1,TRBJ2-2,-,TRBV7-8,CASSARDRATGELFF,TGTGCCAGCAGCGCGAGGGACAGGGCCACCGGGGAGCTGTTTTTT
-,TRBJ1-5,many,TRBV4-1,CASSQTWVPNQPQHF,TGCGCCAGCAGCCAAACCTGGGTCCCCAATCAGCCCCAGCATTTT
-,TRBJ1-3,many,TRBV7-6,CASTKTGENTIYF,TGTGCCAGCACCAAGACTGGTGAAAACACCATATATTTT
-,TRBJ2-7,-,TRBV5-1,CASSLTSSYEQYF,TGCGCCAGCAGCTTGACAAGCTCCTACGAGCAGTACTTC
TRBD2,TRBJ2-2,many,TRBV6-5,CASSYQTSGRAFTNTGELFF,TGTGCCAGCAGTTACCAGACTAGCGGGAGGGCCTTTACGAACACCGGGGAGCTGTTTTTT
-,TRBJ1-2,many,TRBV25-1,CASRSSYGYTF,TGTGCCAGCCGGAGTAGCTATGGCTACACCTTC
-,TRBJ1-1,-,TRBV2,CASKFVWQRNTEAFF,TGTGCCAGCAAGTTCGTCTGGCAGAGGAACACTGAAGCTTTCTTT
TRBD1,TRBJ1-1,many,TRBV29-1,CSVPGQGRTEAFF,TGCAGCGTTCCGGGACAGGGGAGGACTGAAGCTTTCTTT
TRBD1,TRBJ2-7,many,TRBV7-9,CASSRGQGTYEQYF,TGTGCCAGCAGCCGCGGACAGGGGACCTACGAGCAGTACTTC
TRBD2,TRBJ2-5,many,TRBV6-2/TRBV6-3,CATDPSGGPRETQYF,TGTGCCACCGATCCTAGCGGGGGGCCGAGAGAGACCCAGTACTTC
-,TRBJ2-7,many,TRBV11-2,CASSLGQTVYEQYF,TGTGCCAGCAGCTTAGGCCAAACCGTTTACGAGCAGTACTTC
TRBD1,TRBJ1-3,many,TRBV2,CASSESGQGGFGRNTIYF,TGTGCCAGCAGTGAATCCGGACAGGGAGGCTTCGGCCGGAACACCATATATTTT
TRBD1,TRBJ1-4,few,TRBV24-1,CATSEPTGSGEKLFF,TGTGCCACCAGTGAACCGACAGGGAGCGGCGAAAAACTGTTTTTT
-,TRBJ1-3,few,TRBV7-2,CASSLAGASSGNTIYF,TGTGCCAGCAGCTTAGCGGGGGCGTCGTCTGGAAACACCATATATTTT
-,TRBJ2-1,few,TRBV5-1,CASSPSVSPNNEQFF,TGCGCCAGCAGCCCTTCTGTGAGCCCGAACAATGAGCAGTTCTTC
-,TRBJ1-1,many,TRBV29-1,CSVVNYPEAFF,TGCAGCGTTGTTAACTACCCCGAAGCTTTCTTT
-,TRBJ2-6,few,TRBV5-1,CASMWTAGANVLTF,TGCGCCAGCATGTGGACAGCTGGGGCCAACGTCCTGACTTTC
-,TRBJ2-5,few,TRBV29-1,CSVAGSVKETQYF,TGCAGCGTTGCTGGGAGCGTAAAAGAGACCCAGTACTTC
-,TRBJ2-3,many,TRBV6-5,CASSSRRDTQYF,TGTGCCAGCAGTTCCCGCCGGGATACGCAGTATTTT
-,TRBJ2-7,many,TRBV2,CASSDGLRGGYEQYF,TGTGCCAGCAGTGATGGGCTGCGGGGTGGGTACGAGCAGTACTTC
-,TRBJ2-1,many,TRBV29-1,CSVGDSHNEQFF,TGCAGCGTTGGAGACAGTCACAATGAGCAGTTCTTC
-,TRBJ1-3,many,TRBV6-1,CASTIESSGNTIYF,TGTGCCAGCACCATCGAGAGCTCTGGAAACACCATATATTTT
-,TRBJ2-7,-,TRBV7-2,CASNPRRGDEQYF,TGTGCCAGCAACCCGCGAAGGGGAGACGAGCAGTACTTC
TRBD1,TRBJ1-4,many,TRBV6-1,CASKPIGGTGEKLFF,TGTGCCAGCAAACCAATCGGCGGGACAGGGGAAAAACTGTTTTTT
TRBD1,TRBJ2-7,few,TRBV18,CASSPPGTGDYEQYF,TGTGCCAGCTCACCACCCGGGACAGGAGATTACGAGCAGTACTTC
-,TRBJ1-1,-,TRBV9,CASSVALAAGEAFF,TGTGCCAGCAGCGTAGCTTTGGCAGCAGGGGAAGCTTTCTTT
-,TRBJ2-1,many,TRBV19,CASSGKGGSYNEQFF,TGTGCCAGTAGTGGCAAAGGGGGCTCCTACAATGAGCAGTTCTTC
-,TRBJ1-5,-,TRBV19,CASSIDWGNQPQHF,TGTGCCAGTAGTATAGATTGGGGCAATCAGCCCCAGCATTTT
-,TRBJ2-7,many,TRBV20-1,CSSLGGQGGDEQYF,TGCAGTTCCTTGGGGGGGCAGGGAGGCGACGAGCAGTACTTC
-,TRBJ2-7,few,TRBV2,CASSPSHEQYF,TGTGCCAGCTCGCCTAGCCACGAGCAGTACTTC
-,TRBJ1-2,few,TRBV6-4,CASSDSEHYGYTF,TGTGCCAGCAGTGACTCAGAACACTATGGCTACACCTTC
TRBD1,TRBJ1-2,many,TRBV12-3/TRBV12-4,CASNAGQGGHGYTF,TGTGCCAGCAACGCGGGACAGGGGGGCCATGGCTACACCTTC
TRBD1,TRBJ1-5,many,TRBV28,CASSPAGTGGGIQPQHF,TGTGCCAGCAGCCCAGCGGGAACAGGGGGCGGTATACAGCCCCAGCATTTT
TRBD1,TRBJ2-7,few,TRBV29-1,CSVRGQGSYEQYF,TGCAGCGTCCGCGGACAGGGATCCTACGAGCAGTACTTC
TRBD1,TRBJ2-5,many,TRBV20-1,CSAPFGQGRETQYF,TGCAGTGCCCCCTTTGGACAGGGGCGCGAGACCCAGTACTTC